These 7 T cell receptor beta chains were sequenced from one sample in a study of T cells in Graves' hyperthyroidism and ophthalmopathy. TCR beta CDR3 sequences were amplified from RNA transcripts. The HTBI set primed first-round TCR CDR3 RT-PCR. Via MiXCR, TCRdb re-called the multiplex PCR reads, giving one row per CDR3 protein. The sample yields about 500,000 distinct CDR3 sequences, over 35% seen once. Material for sequencing was peripheral blood or thyroid tissue (not recorded which). These receptors all stem from an adult woman with Graves' disease, either hyperthyroidism or ophthalmopathy (not recorded which).

The sample holds many counts of this clonotype. The V and J genes are TRBV7-9 and TRBJ2-6, with D perhaps matching TRBD1 or TRBD2 (6 bases each). Per germline, CDR1 SEHNR and CDR2 FQNEAQ (reference sequence). The CDR3 is 16 amino acids. Between the trimmed V and J ends, which lost 0 bases and 4 bases, there was a span of 10 bases. This chain's CDR3 is CASSLAGGRGANVLTF. CDR3 DNA: TGTGCCAGCAGCTTAGCAGGGGGGCGAGGGGCCAACGTCCTGACTTTC.

The sample holds many counts of this clonotype. This sequence joins TRBV27 and TRBJ1-2; 8 positions agree with TRBD1. The CDR3 is made up of 12 amino acids. Per germline, CDR1 MNHEY and CDR2 SMNVEV (reference sequence). With 10 bases clipped from V and 4 bases from J, the junction kept 5 bases outside the gene matches. DNA for the CDR3: TGTGCCACCTGGGACAGGCTCTATGGCTACACCTTC. Protein product: CATWDRLYGYTF.

Only one count was recorded for this clonotype. The chain has TRBV4-3 and TRBJ2-7; no firm D call. Per germline, CDR1 LGHNA and CDR2 YSLEER. Trimming stripped 0 bases from V and 3 bases from J, with 12 bases between. The CDR3 contains 15 residues. The CDR3 loop reads CASSQEASILYEQYF. CDR3 nucleotides: TGCGCCAGCAGCCAAGAGGCGTCTATACTCTACGAGCAGTACTTC.

This clonotype was detected many times. The chain is built from TRBV13 and TRBJ2-2; no reliable D call. Germline V gene sequence: CDR1 PRHDT, CDR2 FYEKMQ (reference sequence). The CDR3 consists of 14 residues. V was shortened by 5 bases and J by 5 bases, with 12 bases between the two germline ends. The CDR3 nucleotides read TGTGCCAGCAGCACCCTAGGGCGAACCGGGGAGCTGTTTTTT. It is translated as CASSTLGRTGELFF.

This clonotype was seen once. The chain is built from TRBV7-9 and TRBJ1-4, with a possible D match to TRBD1 (5 bases). Deletions cut 2 bases from V and 8 bases from J, with 15 bases between. Germline CDR1 is SEHNR and CDR2 is FQNEAQ (reference sequence). This CDR3 comprises 15 residues. CDR3 sequence: CASSLLSGRREKLFF. The CDR3 bases are TGTGCCAGCAGCTTATTGTCGGGACGAAGGGAAAAACTGTTTTTT.

This clonotype occurred many times. The chain has TRBV11-2 and TRBJ1-4; D gene ambiguous. The V end lost 3 bases, the J end lost 7 bases, and 12 bases lay between the germline ends. Germline assignment: CDR1 SGHAT and CDR2 FQNNGV. CDR3 length: 14 amino acids. The CDR3 reads CASSFSGGSEKLFF. The CDR3 DNA reads TGTGCCAGCAGCTTTTCGGGCGGGTCTGAAAAACTGTTTTTT.

The CDR3 DNA reads as TGTGCCAGCCGAGTCGGACGGACGACTTATGGCTACACCTTC. It codes for CASRVGRTTYGYTF. This chain joins TRBV2 and TRBJ1-2; D not resolved. Germline V gene data show CDR1 as SNHLY and CDR2 as FYNNEI. V was cut by 8 bases and J by 5 bases, with 18 bases left in between. There are 14 residues in the CDR3.